Below are 18 T cell receptor beta chains sequenced from a single sample in a study of beta chain features in type 1 diabetes (dated by TCRdb to the late 2010s). What the work shows at the level of the full study, not this receptor alone: A moderate but significant shortening of TCRB CDR3 length was observed in type 1 diabetes patients in all four CD4+ subsets.

The library was produced with the immunoSEQ multiplex PCR assay. All of the isolated RNA was reverse transcribed with the High Capacity cDNA Reverse Transcription Kit, so expressed TCRB transcripts were sequenced. TCRdb holds this immuneACCESS table with in-frame rearrangements only. Some clones are missing; in checked studies, unresolved V genes explain under half, and the rest has no known cause. The sample records about 260,000 clones, roughly 20% of which are singletons. Together, the top ten hold around 0.029% of the sample. No antigen has been assigned to these receptors. What was sequenced was naive CD4+ T cells from blood. The cell subset or site label of this sample denotes: true naive CD4+ T cells. Receptor source: a woman in her 40s with type 1 diabetes.

The chain links TRBV7-9 to TRBJ2-7; perhaps TRBD2 as D (6 bases). In germline, CDR1 is SEHNR, CDR2 FQNEAQ (reference sequence). Trimming took off 5 bases at V and 5 bases at J, with 19 bases between the two ends. There are 15 residues in the CDR3. The CDR3 nucleotides are TGTGCCAGCAGCCCTCCGGGACGGGGAGGTCACGAGCAGTACTTC. Translated: CASSPPGRGGHEQYF.

In its sample, this clone was seen a few times. The rearrangement uses TRBV9 and TRBJ2-2, with 14 bases fitting TRBD2. Trimming at V came to 4 bases and at J to 5 bases, leaving 7 bases not matched to a gene. CDR3 length: 17 amino acids. The germline gives CDR1 SGDLS, CDR2 YYNGEE. This chain's CDR3 is CASSLGLAGVGTGELFF. Written as DNA, the CDR3 is TGTGCCAGCAGCTTGGGACTAGCGGGGGTAGGGACCGGGGAGCTGTTTTTT.

The genes are TRBV4-3 and TRBJ1-2, with TRBD1 as a possible D gene (6 bases). V was pared by 1 base and J by 2 bases, with 11 bases between. This CDR3 region has 15 residues. Germline CDR1 LGHNA, CDR2 YSLEER. CDR3 protein: CASSQGGGQNYGYTF. The CDR3 coding sequence is TGCGCCAGCAGCCAAGGGGGGGGACAAAACTATGGCTACACCTTC.

This rearrangement joins TRBV10-3 to TRBJ2-1; 8 nucleotides line up with TRBD2. CDR1 and CDR2 (germline): ENHRY, SYGVKD. CDR3 size: 15 residues. V was clipped by 4 bases and J by 2 bases; unmatched bases: 4. CDR3 protein: CAISVSGDAYNEQFF. DNA for the CDR3: TGTGCCATCAGTGTTAGCGGGGATGCCTACAATGAGCAGTTCTTC.

The chain joins TRBV5-1 to TRBJ1-1, with D possibly being TRBD1 (5 bases). This CDR3 region has 11 residues. The V end lost 0 bases, the J end lost 8 bases, and 5 bases lay between the germline ends. Germline lookup yields CDR1 SGHRS and CDR2 YFSETQ. The CDR3 here is CASSLGQEAFF. The CDR3 nucleotides read TGCGCCAGCAGCTTGGGACAGGAAGCTTTCTTT.

The chain has TRBV9 and TRBJ2-6; D is unresolved. V was pared by 0 bases and J by 3 bases, with 10 bases between. This CDR3 comprises 16 residues. Germline values: CDR1 SGDLS, CDR2 YYNGEE. CDR3 protein: CASSVGRARGANVLTF. The CDR3 bases are TGTGCCAGCAGCGTAGGTCGAGCACGTGGGGCCAACGTCCTGACTTTC.

A few counts support this clone. This chain links TRBV11-3 with TRBJ2-5; D might be TRBD1 (5 bases). CDR3 length equals 13 residues. Germline V CDR1 and CDR2: SGHNT, YENEEA. V lost 5 bases and J lost 2, with 9 bases in between. The CDR3 DNA reads as TGTGCCAGCAGCCCGGACAATCAAGAGACCCAGTACTTC. Translated, it gives CASSPDNQETQYF.

V is TRBV15 and J is TRBJ2-1, with 11 bases identical to TRBD2. Trimming cost V 5 bases and J 9 bases; bases outside gene matches: 9. The CDR3 covers 15 residues. Germline V gene sequence: CDR1 LNHNV, CDR2 YYDKDF (reference sequence). The CDR3 nucleotides are TGTGCCACCAGCGGTAGCGGGAGGGCCACCGGTGAGCAGTTCTTC. It codes for CATSGSGRATGEQFF.

The DNA of the CDR3 is TGTGCCAGCTCACTGGTCAGGGTTTTAACTTCCGATGGCTACACCTTC. It translates to CASSLVRVLTSDGYTF. The chain couples TRBV18 to TRBJ1-2, with D perhaps matching TRBD1 (5 bases). In germline, CDR1 is KGHSH, CDR2 LQKENI. This CDR3 has 16 residues. V gave up 4 bases and J gave up 6 bases, with 21 bases separating them.

The table lists this clone with a few counts. The chain is built from TRBV4-3 and TRBJ2-2; 13 positions agree with TRBD2. The CDR3 contains 17 residues. Per the germline V gene, CDR1 is LGHNA and CDR2 is YSLEER. The V and J ends lost 1 base and 6 bases, in that order; junction bases with no gene match: 5. The CDR3 sequence: CASSQGGLAGVPGELFF. As DNA, the CDR3 is TGCGCCAGCAGCCAAGGCGGACTAGCGGGAGTACCCGGGGAGCTGTTTTTT.

This clone was detected a few times. The gene calls are TRBV2 and TRBJ1-1; 12 bases map to TRBD1. The CDR3 is 15 residues long. Looked up from germline, CDR1 is SNHLY and CDR2 is FYNNEI. V was pared by 6 bases and J by 0 bases, with 2 bases of the junction left unmatched. DNA for the CDR3: TGTGCCAGCAGAAGGGACAGGGGGCTGAACACTGAAGCTTTCTTT. Protein product: CASRRDRGLNTEAFF.

This clone was seen once. CDR3 loop: CASSQARTSANAYEQFF. In DNA form, the CDR3 reads TGCGCCAGCAGCCAAGCCAGGACTAGCGCGAACGCCTATGAGCAGTTCTTC. The V call is TRBV4-1, the J call TRBJ2-1; 9 nucleotides align to TRBD2. The CDR3 consists of 17 residues. V lost 1 base to trimming and J lost 8 bases; unmatched junction nucleotides: 12. Germline lookup yields CDR1 MGHRA and CDR2 YSYEKL.

This clone was seen only a few times. The rearrangement uses TRBV30 and TRBJ1-5; 9 bases map to TRBD1. The V gene end was trimmed by 4 bases and the J gene end by 5 bases; junction bases not matched to a gene: 12. The CDR3 is made up of 16 amino acids. From germline, CDR1 is GTSNPN and CDR2 SVGIG (reference sequence). CDR3 DNA sequence: TGTGCCTGGACCGGACGAGGGACAGGGCGAGATCAGCCCCAGCATTTT. Translation gives CAWTGRGTGRDQPQHF. The full variable domain, rest sourced from reference TRBV30 and TRBJ1-5, is SQTIHQWPATLVQPVGSPLSLECTVEGTSNPNLYWYRQAAGRGLQLLFYSVGIGQISSEVPQNLSASRPQDRQFILSSKKLLLSDSGFYLCAWTGRGTGRDQPQHFGDGTRLSIL.

This clone was seen a few times. The chain joins TRBV5-1 to TRBJ1-1; D is unclear. The CDR3 contains 13 residues. Germline V gene lookup returns CDR1 SGHRS and CDR2 YFSETQ. V was cut by 3 bases and J by 5 bases, with 11 bases left in between. CDR3 in DNA: TGCGCCAGCAGCTCCGTATACTGGACTGAAGCTTTCTTT. As protein: CASSSVYWTEAFF.

This chain joins TRBV2 and TRBJ1-6; 9 positions match TRBD1. This CDR3 comprises 14 residues. The germline V gene encodes CDR1 SNHLY and CDR2 FYNNEI. V gave up 4 bases and J gave up 9 bases; unmatched junction bases: 4. For the CDR3, the DNA is TGTGCCAGCAGTGGACAGGGGGAAGGTTCACCCCTCCACTTT. Residues: CASSGQGEGSPLHF.

The V gene is TRBV9, the J gene TRBJ2-5; 15 bases are a match to TRBD2. V lost 3 bases to trimming and J lost 4 bases; unmatched junction nucleotides: 1. The CDR3 consists of 15 residues. Germline values: CDR1 SGDLS, CDR2 YYNGEE. The CDR3 is CASSAGLAGGETQYF. Here the CDR3 DNA reads TGTGCCAGCAGCGCGGGACTAGCGGGAGGAGAGACCCAGTACTTC.

As regards this clone: The same CDR3 also results from other DNA sequences found in this sample. The V gene is TRBV4-3, the J gene TRBJ1-4; 7 bases are a match to TRBD1. The trim removed 1 base at V and 7 bases at J, leaving 3 bases unmatched. This CDR3 has 14 amino acids. The germline CDR1 and CDR2 sequences are LGHNA and YSLEER. CDR3 sequence reads: CASSQGQGGEKLFF. CDR3 DNA sequence: TGCGCCAGCAGCCAAGGGCAGGGGGGTGAAAAACTGTTTTTT.

There are a few counts of this clone. The genes are TRBV4-1 and TRBJ1-2; perhaps TRBD1 as D (5 bases). The CDR3 is 16 amino acids. Germline CDR1 reads MGHRA; CDR2 reads YSYEKL. The ends were cut back, 3 bases at V and 6 bases at J, with 20 bases in the middle. CDR3 nucleotide sequence: TGCGCCAGCAGCCAGGCCACGCGGGGACCGGTCAATGGCTACACCTTC. This gives the protein CASSQATRGPVNGYTF.